Listed here are 21 T cell receptor beta chains from one sample, sequenced in a study of blood T cells in healthy people across ages. Then a second PCR, running roughly 7 to 11 cycles, was carried out with a sample-barcoded 5' primer and a J-beta primer mix. TCRdb called the 5' RACE reads again in MiXCR, with one record for every CDR3 protein. The table includes 600,000 to 1,000,000 distinct CDR3 sequences, around 25% detected once. These same records also appear under a second study, on T cells of mothers and their children.

Sequenced input: blood. The source of these receptors is a boy aged 5 to 17 in good health.

The rearrangement uses TRBV12-3 or TRBV12-4 and TRBJ1-5; 7 bases align to TRBD1. With 6 bases clipped from V and 8 bases from J, the junction kept 10 bases outside the gene matches. This CDR3 is 14 amino acids long. The CDR3 region is CASRTGRFKEPQHF. CDR3 DNA: TGTGCCAGCAGGACAGGGCGCTTTAAAGAGCCCCAGCATTTT.

V gene TRBV6-6 combines with J gene TRBJ2-1, with D hard to call. The CDR3 sequence is 12 residues long. Per the germline V gene, CDR1 is MNHNY and CDR2 is SVGAGI (reference sequence). V was shortened by 11 bases and J by 5 bases, with 13 bases between the two germline ends. The chain's CDR3 is CASTLTHNEQFF. The CDR3 nucleotides read TGTGCCTCCACTCTTACACACAATGAGCAGTTCTTC.

The chain couples TRBV7-8 to TRBJ2-7; TRBD1 agrees at 7 bases. This CDR3 contains 14 residues. V shed 1 base, J shed 4 bases, and the junction held 4 bases outside the gene matches. Germline values: CDR1 SGHVS, CDR2 FQNEAQ. The CDR3 loop reads CASSLVTGEYEQYF. The CDR3 region has the DNA TGTGCCAGCAGCTTAGTAACAGGGGAGTACGAGCAGTACTTC. Full variable domain (rest looked up from reference TRBV7-8 and TRBJ2-7): GAGVSQSPRYKVAKRGQDVALRCDPISGHVSLFWYQQALGQGPEFLTYFQNEAQLDKSGLPSDRFFAERPEGSVSTLKIQRTQQEDSAVYLCASSLVTGEYEQYFGPGTRLTVT.

This clonotype was detected only a few times. This rearrangement joins TRBV20-1 to TRBJ1-1; possible D gene TRBD1, 5 bases. V was clipped by 3 bases and J by 1 base, with 15 bases between them. Germline lookup yields CDR1 DFQATT and CDR2 SNEGSKA (reference sequence). The length of the CDR3 is 15 residues. Here the CDR3 reads CSASHLGAGNTEAFF. The CDR3 region has the DNA TGCAGTGCTAGCCACCTTGGGGCAGGGAACACTGAAGCTTTCTTT.

This clonotype was observed a few times. The J gene is TRBJ2-7, the V gene TRBV7-2, with 11 bases fitting TRBD1. The V gene end was trimmed by 5 bases and the J gene end by 3 bases; junction bases not matched to a gene: 6. Per germline, CDR1 SGHTA and CDR2 FQGNSA. The CDR3 totals 15 residues. The CDR3 reads CASSTGGTGGYEQYF. The CDR3 region has the DNA TGTGCCAGCAGCACAGGAGGGACAGGGGGCTACGAGCAGTACTTC.

The chain recombines TRBV21-1 with TRBJ2-2. TRBV21-1 is an annotated pseudogene. There are 13 residues in the CDR3. CDR3 region: CASSSGDNGELFF. In nucleotides, the CDR3 is TGTGCCAGCAGCAGTGGGGATAACGGGGAGCTGTTTTTT.

Many counts were recorded for this clonotype. The V and J genes are TRBV6-5 and TRBJ1-2; D is unclear. V was pared by 0 bases and J by 5 bases, with 7 bases between. This CDR3 has 13 amino acids. Germline V gene sequence: CDR1 MNHEY, CDR2 SVGAGI. CDR3 region: CASSYSSVYGYTF. The CDR3 bases are TGTGCCAGCAGTTACTCGAGTGTATATGGCTACACCTTC.

The chain links TRBV20-1 to TRBJ1-4; TRBD1 matches 9 bases. Germline V gene data show CDR1 as DFQATT and CDR2 as SNEGSKA (reference sequence). V was clipped by 6 bases and J by 2 bases; unmatched bases: 1. This CDR3 has 13 amino acids. The CDR3 reads CSAGTGTNEKLFF. DNA of the CDR3: TGCAGTGCCGGGACAGGGACTAATGAAAAACTGTTTTTT.

The chain couples TRBV29-1 to TRBJ2-7; D not certain. This CDR3 region has 12 residues. Germline CDR1 SQVTM, CDR2 ANQGSEA. The V gene lost 4 bases and the J gene lost 3 bases, with 10 bases spanning the gap. The CDR3 loop reads CSVVPGNYEQYF. The CDR3 DNA is TGCAGCGTTGTTCCGGGCAACTACGAGCAGTACTTC.

The J gene is TRBJ2-4, the V gene TRBV4-3; D gene uncertain. The germline CDR1 and CDR2 sequences are LGHNA and YSLEER. The CDR3 is 15 residues long. V was clipped by 3 bases and J by 7 bases, with 16 bases between them. CDR3 in DNA: TGCGCCAGCAGCCAGGACCGGACGGGCACCAACATTCAGTACTTC. Residues: CASSQDRTGTNIQYF.

V and J are TRBV5-6 and TRBJ2-7; perhaps TRBD1 as D (6 bases). CDR1 and CDR2 (germline): SGHDT, YYEEEE. CDR3 size: 15 residues. Trimming cost V 4 bases and J 3 bases, with 17 bases left between them. CDR3 sequence reads: CASSVVRDMSYEQYF. The CDR3 DNA reads TGTGCCAGCAGCGTAGTCCGGGACATGAGCTACGAGCAGTACTTC.

The chain recombines TRBV6-2 or TRBV6-3 with TRBJ2-1; D may be TRBD1 (6 bases). The DNA end lines up better with TRBJ2-7; the J call may be wrong. The CDR3 consists of 14 residues. The germline CDR1 and CDR2 sequences are MNHEY and SVGEGT. In DNA, the CDR3 is TGTGCCAGCAGTTCCAGGGGTCCCCCCTACGAGCAGTACTTC. This gives the protein CASSSRGPPYEQYF.

In this sample, this clonotype turned up a few times. The V gene is TRBV2, the J gene TRBJ2-5; D gene uncertain. Gene TRBJ2-7 matches the end of the DNA better, so the J call may be wrong. Germline CDR1 and CDR2: SNHLY and FYNNEI. The CDR3 runs to 16 residues. The chain's CDR3 is CASSEALTQGNYEQYF. CDR3 nucleotide sequence: TGTGCCAGCAGTGAAGCGCTGACACAAGGGAACTACGAGCAGTACTTC.

The chain joins TRBV5-6 to TRBJ2-1; D unclear. CDR1 and CDR2 (germline): SGHDT, YYEEEE. Trimming pared 6 bases from V and 15 bases from J, leaving 19 bases between. The CDR3 is made up of 12 amino acids. The CDR3 spells CASKSGPTLWFF. CDR3 coding DNA: TGTGCCAGCAAGTCAGGCCCGACTCTTTGGTTCTTC. Using reference TRBV5-6 and TRBJ2-1 for the parts outside the CDR3, the full variable domain is DAGVTQSPTHLIKTRGQQVTLRCSPKSGHDTVSWYQQALGQGPQFIFQYYEEEERQRGNFPDRFSGHQFPNYSSELNVNALLLGDSALYLCASKSGPTLWFFGPGTRLTVL.

This chain connects TRBV9 to TRBJ2-3; D is unresolved. V dropped 0 bases and J dropped 2 bases, with 10 bases sitting between them. The CDR3 spans 15 residues. Germline CDR1 SGDLS, CDR2 YYNGEE. The CDR3 nucleotides are TGTGCCAGCAGCGTAGGCACTACCCCCACAGATACGCAGTATTTT. Translated, it gives CASSVGTTPTDTQYF.

The chain recombines TRBV7-9 with TRBJ1-6, with 9 nucleotides matching TRBD1. V gave up 5 bases and J gave up 7 bases; unmatched junction bases: 6. The CDR3 has 15 amino acids. Germline V gene sequence: CDR1 SEHNR, CDR2 FQNEAQ (reference sequence). The CDR3 sequence: CASSGKTGGNSPLHF. CDR3 bases: TGTGCCAGCAGCGGAAAGACAGGGGGGAATTCACCCCTCCACTTT.

This clonotype was detected only a few times. This rearrangement joins TRBV7-2 to TRBJ1-1; D not resolved. Germline loops: CDR1 SGHTA, CDR2 FQGNSA. The CDR3 runs 12 residues. The germline V and J ends were trimmed by 6 bases and 3 bases, with 8 bases remaining between them. DNA for the CDR3: TGTGCCAGCAGTCGTAGCCACACTGAAGCTTTCTTT. This gives the protein CASSRSHTEAFF. Using reference TRBV7-2 and TRBJ1-1 for the parts outside the CDR3, the full variable domain is GAGVSQSPSNKVTEKGKDVELRCDPISGHTALYWYRQSLGQGLEFLIYFQGNSAPDKSGLPSDRFSAERTGGSVSTLTIQRTQQEDSAVYLCASSRSHTEAFFGQGTRLTVV.

This clonotype was detected a few times. A read error may be the cause here, since a much bigger clone is one base away. CDR3 amino acids: CASSSDNHSYEQYF. As DNA, the CDR3 is TGTGCCAGCAGCTCGGACAACCACTCCTACGAGCAGTACTTC. The V and J genes are TRBV7-2 and TRBJ2-7, with D perhaps matching TRBD1 (5 bases). Per germline, CDR1 SGHTA and CDR2 FQGNSA. CDR3 length equals 14 residues. With 4 bases removed from V and 0 bases from J, the gap between germline ends came to 10 bases.

This clonotype was detected only a few times. The CDR3: CASSYSTQREGRGTQYF. Written as DNA, the CDR3 is TGTGCCAGCAGTTACTCCACCCAGCGGGAGGGCCGGGGGACCCAGTACTTC. The V call is TRBV6-5, the J call TRBJ2-5; 10 nucleotides align to TRBD2. The germline V gene has CDR1 MNHEY and CDR2 SVGAGI. The CDR3 spans 17 residues. Trimming at V came to 0 bases and at J to 7 bases, leaving 11 bases not matched to a gene.

A few counts support this clonotype. The V call is TRBV5-1, the J call TRBJ2-5, with 12 bases matching TRBD1. This CDR3 comprises 19 residues. Losses at the gene ends were 0 bases for V and 3 bases for J; bases not matched to a gene: 12. Germline assignment: CDR1 SGHRS and CDR2 YFSETQ. The DNA for the CDR3 is TGCGCCAGCAGCTTGGCCCCTTTCGGGACAGGGGGCGGAGAAGAGACCCAGTACTTC. Protein product: CASSLAPFGTGGGEETQYF.

The rearrangement uses TRBV28 and TRBJ1-1; D not certain. The CDR3 extends over 12 amino acids. The germline gives CDR1 MDHEN, CDR2 SYDVKM. V was clipped by 7 bases and J by 0 bases, with 6 bases between them. CDR3 DNA: TGTGCCAGCACGGCCTTGAACACTGAAGCTTTCTTT. Its translation: CASTALNTEAFF.